This T cell receptor (beta chain) was captured in a study of T cells in Graves' hyperthyroidism and ophthalmopathy. General study results and limits: Ophthalmopathy was distinguished from stable hyperthyroidism by 13 V-J signatures.

This clonotype was counted many times. Its specificity is not known. It was RNA transcripts that yielded the amplified TCR beta CDR3 regions. The primer set for the first-round RT-PCR of the TCR CDR3 was HTBI. TCRdb reanalysed the multiplex PCR reads using MiXCR and keeps one entry per CDR3 protein. The repertoire holds about 53,000 distinct CDR3 sequences, around half seen once, with over 10% in the top ten. The germline gives CDR1 SQVTM, CDR2 ANQGSEA. V shed 5 bases and J shed 0 bases, with 16 bases lying between them. The CDR3 extends over 15 amino acids. The clonotype comes from a woman under 40 with Graves' ophthalmopathy. V and J are TRBV29-1 and TRBJ1-1, with D perhaps TRBD1 (6 bases). The sequenced sample was blood. The CDR3 nucleotides read TGCAGCGTTTCAGCAGGGAGGGGGATGAACACTGAAGCTTTCTTT. Its protein is CSVSAGRGMNTEAFF.